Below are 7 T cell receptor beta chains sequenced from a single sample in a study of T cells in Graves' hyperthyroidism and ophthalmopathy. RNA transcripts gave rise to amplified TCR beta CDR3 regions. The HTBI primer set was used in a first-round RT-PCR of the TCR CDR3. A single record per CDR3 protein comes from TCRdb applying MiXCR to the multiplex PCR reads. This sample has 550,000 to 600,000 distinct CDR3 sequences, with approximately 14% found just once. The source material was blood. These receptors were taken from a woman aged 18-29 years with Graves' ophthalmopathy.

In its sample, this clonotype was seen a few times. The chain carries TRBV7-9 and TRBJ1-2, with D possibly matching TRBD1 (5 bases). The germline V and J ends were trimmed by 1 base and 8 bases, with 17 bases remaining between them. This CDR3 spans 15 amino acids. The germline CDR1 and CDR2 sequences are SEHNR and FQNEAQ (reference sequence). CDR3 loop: CASSLVGDSAGGYTF. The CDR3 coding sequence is TGTGCCAGCAGCTTAGTTGGGGACTCCGCCGGGGGCTACACCTTC. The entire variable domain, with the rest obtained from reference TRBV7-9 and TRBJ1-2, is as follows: DTGVSQNPRHKITKRGQNVTFRCDPISEHNRLYWYRQTLGQGPEFLTYFQNEAQLEKSRLLSDRFSAERPKGSFSTLEIQRTEQGDSAMYLCASSLVGDSAGGYTFGSGTRLTVV.

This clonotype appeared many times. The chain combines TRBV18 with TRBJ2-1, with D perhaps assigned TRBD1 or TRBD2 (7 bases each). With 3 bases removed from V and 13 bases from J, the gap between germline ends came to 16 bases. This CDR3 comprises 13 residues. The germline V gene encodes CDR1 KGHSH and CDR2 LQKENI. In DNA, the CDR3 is TGTGCCAGCTCACCCCCAAAGCGGGACAGCCAGTTCTTC. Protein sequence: CASSPPKRDSQFF.

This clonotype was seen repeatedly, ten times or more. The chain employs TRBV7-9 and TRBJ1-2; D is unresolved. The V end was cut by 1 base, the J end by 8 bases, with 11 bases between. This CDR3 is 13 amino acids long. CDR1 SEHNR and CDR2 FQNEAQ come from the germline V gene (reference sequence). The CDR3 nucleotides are TGTGCCAGCAGCTTAGACCCGACGGGCGGCTACACCTTC. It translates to CASSLDPTGGYTF.

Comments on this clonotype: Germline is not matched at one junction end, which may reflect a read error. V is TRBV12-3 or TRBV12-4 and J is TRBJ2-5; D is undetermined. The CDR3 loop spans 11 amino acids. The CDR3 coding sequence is TGTGCCGGCAGTTTGAAGGAGACCCAGTACTTC. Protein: CAGSLKETQYF.

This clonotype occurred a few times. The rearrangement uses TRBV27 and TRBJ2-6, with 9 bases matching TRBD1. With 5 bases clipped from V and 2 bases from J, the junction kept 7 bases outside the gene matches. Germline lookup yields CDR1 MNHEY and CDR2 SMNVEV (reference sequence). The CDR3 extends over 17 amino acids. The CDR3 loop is CASSGWDRETGANVLTF. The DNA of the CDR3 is TGTGCCAGCAGTGGGTGGGACAGGGAAACTGGGGCCAACGTCCTGACTTTC.

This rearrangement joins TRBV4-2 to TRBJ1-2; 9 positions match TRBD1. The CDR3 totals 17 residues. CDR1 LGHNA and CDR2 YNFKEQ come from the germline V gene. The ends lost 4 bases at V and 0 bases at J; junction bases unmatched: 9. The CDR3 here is CASSPTGGEKSNYGYTF. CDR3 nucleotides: TGTGCCAGCAGCCCCACAGGGGGCGAAAAATCTAACTATGGCTACACCTTC.

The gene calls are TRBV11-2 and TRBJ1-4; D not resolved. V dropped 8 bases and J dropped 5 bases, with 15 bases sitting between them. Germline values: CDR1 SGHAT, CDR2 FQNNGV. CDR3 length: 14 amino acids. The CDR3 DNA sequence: TGTGCCAGCGGCGAGCAGGTCTTGAATGAAAAACTGTTTTTT. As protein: CASGEQVLNEKLFF.